The subject of this entry is one T cell receptor (beta chain). The record originates from a study of blood T cell repertoires in COVID-19. About the research overall: The United States, Italy and Spain provided the acute and convalescent COVID-19 samples. T cells, B-cell-depleted T cells, or PBMCs provided the cDNA or gDNA that served as material.

The CDR3 sequence is 15 residues long. Germline assignment: CDR1 KGHSH and CDR2 LQKENI. V was pared by 1 base and J by 5 bases, with 9 bases between. In the source study's methods: Nucleated cell number was recorded as an estimate derived from reference gene primer amplification. TCRdb's table, derived via immunoSEQ multiplex PCR, lists solely in-frame clones and lacks some. From that table come the V and J calls and clone size; the DNA was used to work out D and trimming. The data show about 130,000 clones, 60% to 80% seen once. The sequence was obtained from a man in his 60s who had recovered from COVID-19. The specimen sequenced was peripheral blood. The rearrangement uses TRBV18 and TRBJ1-6; tentative D call: TRBD1 (6 bases). This CDR3 is CASSPQAGDNSPLHF. CDR3 in DNA: TGTGCCAGCTCACCACAGGCAGGGGATAATTCACCCCTCCACTTT.